The present TCR beta chain was sequenced within a study of T cells in Graves' hyperthyroidism and ophthalmopathy (dated by TCRdb to about 2019). Concerning the study at large: Peripheral blood was collected at initial diagnosis, before any treatment. To identify TCR V-J signatures that set the groups apart, the researchers used a discovery cohort of 100 patients, made up of 43 with Graves' ophthalmopathy and 57 with stable Graves' hyperthyroidism. Whether ophthalmopathy could be predicted prospectively was tested in an independent validation cohort made up of fewer than 20 hyperthyroidism patients plus 17 patients who later progressed to ophthalmopathy. The 90 or so discovery patients were randomly split 7:3 into training and test sets. In addition, the study compared T-cell repertoires in thyroid tissue and in blood from roughly 6 Graves' hyperthyroidism patients. Following sampling, methimazole starting at 30 mg daily was given to hyperthyroidism patients, and high-dose intravenous methylprednisolone was given to ophthalmopathy patients. TCR Vbeta CDR3 sequencing of 120 to 150 peripheral blood samples (43 ophthalmopathy, about 75 hyperthyroidism and some 17 progressor patients) is reported in the paper. Summary of the overall study and its limitations: Most expanded thyroid clonotypes (frequency above 0.001) were also detected in blood, a finding suggesting that blood repertoires may reflect thyroid immune responses. A model built on a 13 V-J signature distinguished ophthalmopathy from stable hyperthyroidism, reaching over 85% sensitivity and around 81% specificity in cross-validation and 80%/75% in testing. In validation, the model predicted progression to ophthalmopathy a median of about 6.8 months before onset, with approximately 71% sensitivity and nearly 75% specificity. Sample size was not statistically predetermined, and blinding of investigators to group allocation was not performed.

The CDR3 numbers 16 residues from cysteine through phenylalanine. This entry keeps only the CDR3 DNA: 48 bases, framed from base 1. CDR1 MNHNS and CDR2 SASEGT are derived from the germline V gene. V gives up 7 bases and J gives up 3 bases, and the segment between their germline ends measures 21 bases. This clonotype was observed many times. Its antigen is still unknown. No base quality information exists; no much larger clone differs at one position. Amplification of TCR beta CDR3 regions was carried out from RNA transcripts. A first-round RT-PCR of the TCR CDR3 used the HTBI primer set with the Qiagen OneStep RT-PCR kit. The libraries were constructed in a second round of multiplex PCR and then size-selected and purified. Paired-end sequencing of the libraries was performed with 100 bp reads on an Illumina HiSeq2000. Regarding the original processing steps: Raw data were processed with SOAPnuke, discarding reads with adapters, uncalled bases, mean Phred below 15, or no exact constant-primer or identifier match. High-quality paired reads were merged with COPE v1.2.5, and unique nucleotide sequences were defined as clonotypes. Clonotypes were aligned to IMGT TRBV, TRBD and TRBJ reference segments using MiTCR v1.1. Only V-J combinations with frequency above 0.0001, covering approximately 99% of repertoires, were analysed. A TCS score was defined as the ratio of F50 (clonal expansion) to E x V (chaos), with BLOSUM62-based TCRdist applied between CDR3 peptides within each V-J. Welch's t-statistics and random forest reduced just over 500 V-J features to 13, which were used in a naive Bayes classifier (R e1071). Using fastp at Q25 and MiXCR, TCRdb reprocessed the public reads and kept productive beta chains. Rows with one shared CDR3 protein collapse into an entry with the most common genes and DNA. TCRdb's processing, not the authors', yielded these V and J calls. This sample holds approximately 710,000 distinct CDR3 sequences; 15% to 20% were observed only once. Jointly, the top ten make up 15% to 19% of the sample.

Stable Graves' hyperthyroidism was defined as the absence of progression to ophthalmopathy over 18 months of follow-up. Hyperthyroidism patients were newly diagnosed, had a disease duration of under 2 months, and were aged 18 to 65 years. Exclusion was applied to patients with uncontrolled infections, other autoimmune diseases, pregnancy or lactation. Diagnoses were based on clinical symptoms, serum thyroxine and TRAb, thyroid ultrasound and orbital computed tomography. PBMCs were separated from roughly 9.3 ml of fresh peripheral blood using Ficoll-Paque density gradient centrifugation. Total RNA was extracted using Trizol reagent, and RNA quality was assessed on an Agilent 2100 Bioanalyzer.

The chain is made from TRBV6-1 and TRBJ1-2, and the D gene may be TRBD1, 5 bases matching. This receptor was identified in a man between 50 and 59 years old with Graves' hyperthyroidism. Specimen: blood. The DNA is as follows: TGTGCCAGCAACCAGGGACGGACTATGGTCGACTATGGCTACACCTTC. This codes for CASNQGRTMVDYGYTF.